These T cell receptor beta chains were read from a single sample in a study of CD8 T cells in ankylosing spondylitis. TCRdb re-analysed the 5' RACE reads in MiXCR, keeping a single row per CDR3 protein. The table lists roughly 490,000 distinct CDR3 sequences, about 5.7% of them singletons. Sequencing input: blood, either unsorted or a sorted T cell fraction (not recorded which). The receptors here all came from a male donor with ankylosing spondylitis. CDR3s include the opening cysteine and the closing phenylalanine or tryptophan. A D gene is named only where the DNA matches it firmly. Clone sizes are given selectively: once, few, many, or a class where the clone is expanded.

J	D	size	V	CDR3	DNA
TRBJ2-1	NA	many	TRBV4-1	CASSQVPPAVRGGNSYNEQFF	TGCGCCAGCAGCCAAGTCCCTCCTGCCGTGAGAGGTGGAAACTCCTACAATGAGCAGTTCTTC
TRBJ2-4	NA	few	TRBV10-3	CAISESGNIQYF	TGTGCCATCAGTGAGTCAGGAAACATTCAGTACTTC
TRBJ2-5	TRBD2	few	TRBV18	CASSLSGTSGRTGWQETQYF	TGTGCCAGCTCACTCTCCGGGACTAGCGGGAGAACCGGATGGCAAGAGACCCAGTACTTC
TRBJ2-2	TRBD1	NA	TRBV5-1	CASSLDRAPTGELFF	TGCGCCAGCAGCCTCGACAGGGCCCCCACCGGGGAGCTGTTTTTT
TRBJ2-1	NA	many	TRBV10-3	CATSRIGGYNEQFF	TGTGCCACCTCCCGGATAGGGGGCTACAATGAGCAGTTCTTC
TRBJ2-7	TRBD2	many	TRBV20-1	CSARDPLGLDTYEQYF	TGCAGTGCTAGGGACCCTCTGGGACTAGACACCTACGAGCAGTACTTC
TRBJ2-1	TRBD2	few	TRBV4-2	CASRREDEQFF	TGTGCCAGCCGACGGGAGGACGAGCAGTTCTTC
TRBJ2-7	NA	many	TRBV11-2	CASSLDRVIYEQYF	TGTGCCAGCAGCTTAGATAGGGTGATCTACGAGCAGTACTTC
TRBJ1-1	NA	NA	TRBV12-5	CASAPGGEGTEAFF	TGTGCTAGTGCCCCTGGGGGGGAAGGGACTGAAGCTTTCTTT
TRBJ2-7	NA	NA	TRBV7-8	CASSLGSGPTREQYF	TGTGCCAGCAGCTTAGGTTCAGGGCCCACGAGGGAGCAGTACTTC
TRBJ2-7	NA	many	TRBV20-1	CSASSAGFEQYF	TGCAGTGCTAGTTCCGCGGGGTTCGAGCAGTACTTC
TRBJ1-2	TRBD1	many	TRBV9	CASSVGTGGNYGYTF	TGTGCCAGCAGCGTAGGAACAGGGGGGAACTATGGCTACACCTTC
TRBJ2-7	TRBD2	many	TRBV5-1	CASSLGLAALYEQYF	TGCGCCAGCAGCTTGGGACTAGCGGCACTCTACGAGCAGTACTTC
TRBJ2-7	TRBD1	many	TRBV6-1	CASRMDRGSSYEQYF	TGTGCCAGCAGGATGGACAGGGGGTCCTCCTACGAGCAGTACTTC
TRBJ2-3	TRBD2	many	TRBV24-1	CATSDIGLAGADTQYF	TGTGCCACCAGTGACATAGGACTAGCGGGAGCAGATACGCAGTATTTT
TRBJ1-1	TRBD1	many	TRBV18	CASSQYRGENTEAFF	TGTGCCAGCTCACAATACAGGGGAGAGAACACTGAAGCTTTCTTT
TRBJ1-2	NA	many	TRBV29-1	CSVAGRFAGYTF	TGCAGCGTGGCCGGGCGCTTTGCGGGCTACACCTTC
TRBJ2-7	NA	NA	TRBV20-1	CSARPTSFYEQYF	TGCAGTGCTAGACCAACAAGCTTCTACGAGCAGTACTTC
TRBJ2-3	TRBD1	few	TRBV5-6	CASNLQGRDTQYF	TGTGCCAGCAACCTACAGGGGAGAGATACGCAGTATTTT
TRBJ1-1	NA	many	TRBV18	CASSPDGTEAFF	TGTGCCAGCTCACCAGACGGGACCGAAGCTTTCTTT
TRBJ2-7	TRBD1	many	TRBV9	CASSVISGQLNEQYF	TGTGCCAGCAGCGTGATCTCGGGACAGTTAAACGAGCAGTACTTC
TRBJ2-7	NA	many	TRBV4-3	CASSQGGDTLRDYEQYF	TGCGCCAGCAGCCAAGGGGGGGACACCCTCCGGGACTACGAGCAGTACTTC
TRBJ1-1	TRBD1	many	TRBV6-5	CASSYSTGGTEAFF	TGTGCCAGCAGTTACTCTACAGGGGGTACTGAAGCTTTCTTT
TRBJ2-7	TRBD2	many	TRBV20-1	CSALSGGTYEQYF	TGCAGTGCCCTTAGCGGGGGAACCTACGAGCAGTACTTC
TRBJ2-7	NA	few	TRBV20-1	CSAAPKLGEQYF	TGCAGTGCTGCCCCAAAGCTGGGTGAGCAGTACTTC
TRBJ1-2	TRBD1	many	TRBV13	CASSRRGQAAYGYTF	TGTGCCAGCAGCCGCCGTGGACAGGCGGCGTATGGCTACACCTTC
TRBJ1-2	TRBD1	many	TRBV6-1	CASSVRGGGESAYTF	TGTGCCAGCAGTGTAAGGGGAGGGGGCGAGTCAGCCTACACCTTC
TRBJ2-1	NA	many	TRBV24-1	CATSDRRAGVNEQFF	TGTGCCACCAGTGATCGGAGGGCCGGGGTAAATGAGCAGTTCTTC
TRBJ2-2	NA	many	TRBV5-1	CASRAFAGLNTGELFF	TGCGCCAGCAGGGCGTTTGCGGGACTGAACACCGGGGAGCTGTTTTTT
TRBJ1-1	NA	few	TRBV7-9	CASSRMGVNTEAFF	TGTGCCAGCAGCCGTATGGGTGTGAACACTGAAGCTTTCTTT
TRBJ2-2	NA	many	TRBV29-1	CSVMSAPGELFF	TGCAGCGTTATGTCAGCTCCCGGGGAGCTGTTTTTT
TRBJ1-1	NA	many	TRBV12-3/TRBV12-4	CASRPDSATEAFF	TGTGCCAGCAGACCTGACAGTGCCACTGAAGCTTTCTTT
TRBJ2-4	TRBD2	few	TRBV9	CASSPGTSGLKNIQYF	TGTGCCAGCAGCCCCGGGACTAGCGGTCTCAAAAACATTCAGTACTTC
TRBJ2-3	TRBD1	many	TRBV9	CASRGVGTDRTDTQYF	TGTGCCAGCAGGGGGGTTGGGACAGACCGCACAGATACGCAGTATTTT
TRBJ1-2	NA	many	TRBV6-5	CASSFSTDHYGYTF	TGTGCCAGCAGTTTTTCGACGGACCACTATGGCTACACCTTC
TRBJ2-5	NA	few	TRBV7-8	CASRRGRPETQYF	TGTGCCAGCAGGAGAGGGAGGCCGGAGACCCAGTACTTC
TRBJ1-4	NA	many	TRBV28	CASSSPGQSFQYGTVFF	TGTGCCAGCAGCTCCCCGGGGCAGAGTTTTCAGTATGGAACGGTGTTTTTT
TRBJ1-1	NA	NA	TRBV20-1	CSARLRTPENTEAFF	TGCAGTGCTAGATTAAGGACCCCTGAGAACACTGAAGCTTTCTTT
TRBJ1-1	NA	many	TRBV6-2/TRBV6-3	CASSDWVYTEAFF	TGTGCCAGCAGTGACTGGGTCTACACTGAAGCTTTCTTT
TRBJ1-2	NA	many	TRBV5-1	CASRPGQFTINYGYTF	TGCGCCAGCAGACCCGGACAGTTCACCATCAACTATGGCTACACCTTC
TRBJ1-5	NA	NA	TRBV29-1	CSDHGGLGNQPQHF	TGCAGCGATCACGGAGGACTAGGCAATCAGCCCCAGCATTTT
TRBJ2-7	TRBD1	many	TRBV6-2/TRBV6-3	CASRDRGLNYEQYF	TGTGCCAGCAGGGACAGGGGGCTGAACTACGAGCAGTACTTC
TRBJ2-1	NA	many	TRBV2	CASSVRGDSSYNEQFF	TGTGCCAGCAGTGTTCGGGGGGACAGCTCCTACAATGAGCAGTTCTTC
TRBJ2-2	NA	few	TRBV30	CAWVRANTGELFF	TGTGCCTGGGTCCGGGCGAACACCGGGGAGCTGTTTTTT
TRBJ2-5	NA	many	TRBV20-1	CSARTPSAETQYF	TGCAGTGCCCGGACCCCATCGGCCGAGACCCAGTACTTC
TRBJ2-7	TRBD2	NA	TRBV2	CASSEAGGTAFPYEQYF	TGTGCCAGCAGTGAAGCGGGAGGGACCGCCTTCCCCTACGAGCAGTACTTC
TRBJ2-4	NA	many	TRBV11-2	CASSPAGAGQATKNIQYF	TGTGCCAGCAGCCCTGCGGGAGCCGGACAGGCGACCAAAAACATTCAGTACTTC
TRBJ2-7	NA	many	TRBV20-1	CSAAAIPGYTYEQYF	TGCAGTGCTGCCGCGATCCCGGGCTACACCTACGAGCAGTACTTC
TRBJ2-2	TRBD1	many	TRBV6-5	CASSYEDRVGPNVGELFF	TGTGCCAGCAGTTACGAGGACAGGGTAGGGCCTAATGTCGGGGAGCTGTTTTTT